Following are 6 T cell receptor beta chains from one sample sequenced in a study of T cells in women clearing cervical HPV infection. Produced via immunoSEQ multiplex PCR; TCRdb's table is partial and in-frame only. In total, the table holds about 35,000 clones. Source material: blood buffy coat. The receptors were gathered from a woman between 18 and 75 years old with a cervical HPV16 infection that either progressed to CIN3+ or cleared (not recorded which).

This clone is deemed medium-sized by its frequency. The sequence runs out 3 residues before the end of the CDR3; the remainder is reconstructed from the germline J gene. The chain carries TRBV5-4 and TRBJ1-2; TRBD1 aligns across 7 bases. Germline V gives CDR1 SGHNT, CDR2 YYREEE (reference sequence). After removal of 4 bases from V and 6 bases from J, the junction contained 12 bases not matched to a gene. The CDR3 contains 15 residues. CDR3 loop: CASSPADRRGDGYTF. CDR3 DNA (partial): TGTGCCAGCAGCCCCGCGGACAGGAGGGGGGATGGC.

Points on this clone: The CDR3 end lies 3 residues beyond the end of the read and is filled in from the germline J gene. The chain couples TRBV6-4 to TRBJ2-2, with TRBD1 as a possible D gene (8 bases). The germline CDR1 and CDR2 sequences are MRHNA and SNTAGT. Between the trimmed V and J ends, which lost 0 bases and 0 bases, there was a span of 17 bases. CDR3 size: 19 residues. The CDR3 bases that were read are TGTGCCAGCAGTGACTCGATATACAGGGGGACTACGAACACCGGGGAG. Translating it yields CASSDSIYRGTTNTGE. The CDR3 reads in full as CASSDSIYRGTTNTGELFF.

A remark on this clone: The CDR3 extends 3 residues past the end of the read, so its final part is completed from the germline J gene. The rearrangement uses TRBV6-1 and TRBJ1-1; no clear D gene. Trimming pared 0 bases from V and 1 base from J, leaving 12 bases between. CDR3 size: 16 residues. The germline gives CDR1 MNHNS, CDR2 SASEGT. The chain's CDR3 is CASSEARFTRNTEAFF. Partial CDR3 DNA: TGTGCCAGCAGTGAAGCTCGGTTCACTAGGAACACTGAA.

On this clone itself: The observed sequence ends 3 residues before the CDR3 terminus, with the missing tail filled in from the germline J gene. The V call is TRBV7-2, the J call TRBJ2-7; TRBD2 aligns across 14 bases. Germline CDR1 reads SGHTA; CDR2 reads FQGNSA. Losses at the gene ends were 5 bases for V and 6 bases for J; bases not matched to a gene: 6. The length of the CDR3 is 15 residues. CDR3 in amino acids: CASSPGTSGSREQYF. CDR3 DNA (partial): TGTGCCAGCAGCCCCGGGACTAGCGGGAGCCGCGAG.

On this clone: The DNA ends 3 residues before the CDR3 does, and the rest of the CDR3 is filled in from the germline J gene. The chain couples TRBV2 to TRBJ1-2; D is perhaps TRBD1 (5 bases). Germline CDR1 and CDR2: SNHLY and FYNNEI. This CDR3 contains 13 residues. The CDR3 spells CASSGQYSYDYTF. Incomplete CDR3 DNA: TGTGCCAGCAGTGGACAGTATTCCTACGAC.

As for this clone: The read is 3 residues too short to cover the CDR3 end, so that end is filled in from the germline J gene. The chain carries TRBV12-3 or TRBV12-4 and TRBJ1-4, with TRBD1 as a possible D gene (6 bases). The CDR3 has 13 residues. V lost 5 bases and J 7 bases, leaving 11 bases between the germline ends. The CDR3 spells CASSLQGSEKLFF. Partial CDR3 DNA: TGTGCCAGCAGTCTACAGGGTAGTGAAAAA.